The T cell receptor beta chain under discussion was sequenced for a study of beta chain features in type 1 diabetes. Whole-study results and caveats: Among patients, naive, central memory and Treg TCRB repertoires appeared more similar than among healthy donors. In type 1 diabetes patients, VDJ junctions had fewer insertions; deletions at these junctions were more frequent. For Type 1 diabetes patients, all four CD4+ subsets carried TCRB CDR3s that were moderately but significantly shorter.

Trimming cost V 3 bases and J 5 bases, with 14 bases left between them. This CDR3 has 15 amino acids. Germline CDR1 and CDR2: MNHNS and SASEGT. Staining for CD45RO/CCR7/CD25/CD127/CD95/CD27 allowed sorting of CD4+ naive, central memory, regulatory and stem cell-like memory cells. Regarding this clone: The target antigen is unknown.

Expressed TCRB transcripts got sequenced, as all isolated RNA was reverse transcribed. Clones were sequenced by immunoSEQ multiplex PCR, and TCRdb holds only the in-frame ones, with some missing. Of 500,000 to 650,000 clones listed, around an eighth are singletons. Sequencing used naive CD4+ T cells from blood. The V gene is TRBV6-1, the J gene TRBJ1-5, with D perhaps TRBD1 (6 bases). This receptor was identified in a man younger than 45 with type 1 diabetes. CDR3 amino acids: CASSEFGGGDQPQHF. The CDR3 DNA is TGTGCCAGCAGTGAGTTTGGGGGCGGCGATCAGCCCCAGCATTTT.